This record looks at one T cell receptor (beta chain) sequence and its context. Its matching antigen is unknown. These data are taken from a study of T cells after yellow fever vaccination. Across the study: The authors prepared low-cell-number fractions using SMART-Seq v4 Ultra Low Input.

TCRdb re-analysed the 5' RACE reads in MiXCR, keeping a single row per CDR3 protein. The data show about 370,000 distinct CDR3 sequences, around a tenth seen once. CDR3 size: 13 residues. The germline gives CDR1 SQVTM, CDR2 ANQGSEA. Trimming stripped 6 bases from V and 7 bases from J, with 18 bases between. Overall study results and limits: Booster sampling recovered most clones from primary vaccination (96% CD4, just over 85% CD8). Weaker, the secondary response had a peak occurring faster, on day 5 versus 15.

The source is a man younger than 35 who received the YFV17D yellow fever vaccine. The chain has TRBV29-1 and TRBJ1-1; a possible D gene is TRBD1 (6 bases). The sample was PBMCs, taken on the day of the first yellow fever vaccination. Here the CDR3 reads CSVVTQGSGEAFF. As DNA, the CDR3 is TGCAGCGTCGTGACTCAGGGGTCGGGTGAAGCTTTCTTT.